The T cell receptor (beta chain) described here comes from a study of long-term antiretroviral therapy in people with HIV. Germline CDR1 reads SSHAT; CDR2 reads FNYEAQ (reference sequence). The length of the CDR3 is 14 residues. V gave up 1 base and J gave up 7 bases, with 11 bases separating them. They ran version v3.0 of the immunoSEQ assay at survey level. Profiled with immunoSEQ multiplex PCR; TCRdb holds only in-frame clones, not every one. The sample has about 30,000 clones, 70% to 90% seen once. V is TRBV7-7 and J is TRBJ2-1; weak D call: TRBD1 (6 bases). Sequenced material: unsorted PBMCs, taken roughly 2.9 years before starting antiretroviral therapy. This sequence originates from a woman between 25 and 40 years old with HIV. The CDR3 spells CASSLGDTPNEQFF. In DNA form, the CDR3 reads TGTGCCAGCAGCTTAGGGGACACCCCAAATGAGCAGTTCTTC. Using reference TRBV7-7 and TRBJ2-1 for the parts outside the CDR3, the full variable domain is GAGVSQSPRYKVTKRGQDVTLRCDPISSHATLYWYQQALGQGPEFLTYFNYEAQPDKSGLPSDRFSAERPEGSISTLTIQRTEQRDSAMYRCASSLGDTPNEQFFGPGTRLTVL.